Listed here is a single T cell receptor beta chain. These data belong to a study of regulatory T cells in long-lasting Graves disease. Germline V gives CDR1 MNHEY, CDR2 SVGEGT. This CDR3 contains 13 residues. V lost 8 bases and J lost 5; bases outside the gene matches: 7. Time point denoted: newly diagnosed GD, antithyroid drugs for less than 3 months. From RNA extracted from PBMCs, the TCR library was made. Relying on iRepertoire HTBI primers and Arm-PCR of CDR3 regions, the team built TCR beta libraries. TCRdb reprocessed the multiplex PCR reads via MiXCR and lists one record per CDR3 protein. This table holds about half a million distinct CDR3 sequences, around 12% found once. A further study also used this sample, focusing on T cells in Graves' hyperthyroidism and ophthalmopathy.

Here the sequenced sample was peripheral blood mononuclear cells (PBMCs), taken at new diagnosis, from a patient treated with antithyroid drugs. The TCR originated in a woman in her thirties with Graves disease. V is TRBV6-2 or TRBV6-3 and J is TRBJ2-5; TRBD2 matches at 8 bases. The CDR3 DNA reads as TGTGCCAGCCAGCGGGAGAGGGAGGAGACCCAGTACTTC. Protein sequence: CASQREREETQYF.